This note documents a single T cell receptor beta chain sequence. This sample is drawn from a study of blood T cell repertoires in COVID-19. About the research overall: Sites in the United States, Italy and Spain provided acute and convalescent COVID-19 samples. T cells, B-cell-depleted T cells, or PBMCs supplied cDNA or gDNA.

Original analysis: Scientists estimated how many nucleated cells there were by amplifying reference gene primers. Clones were sequenced by immunoSEQ multiplex PCR, and TCRdb holds only the in-frame ones, with some missing. V and J calls and clone size are as listed in that table; D and trimming were resolved from the DNA. The data contain some 190,000 clones, roughly 81% of them singletons. The V gene's germline CDR1 is MNHEY and CDR2 SVGAGI. The CDR3 runs to 13 residues. Between the trimmed V and J ends, which lost 10 bases and 3 bases, there was a span of 12 bases. The receptor's source is a woman aged 70-85 years with active or convalescent COVID-19. The sample consisted of peripheral blood. This chain uses TRBV6-5 with TRBJ1-4; no clear D. The CDR3 loop is CATSSGSNEKLFF. The CDR3 bases are TGTGCCACCTCCAGCGGGTCTAATGAAAAACTGTTTTTT.